This T cell receptor beta chain was recorded in a study of blood T cell repertoires in COVID-19. Across the whole study: From the United States, Italy and Spain came samples of acute and convalescent COVID-19.

The J segment lost 0 bases and the V segment lost 0 bases, leaving 3 bases of the junction unmatched. CDR1 and CDR2 from the germline V gene are SGHNT and YENEEA. CDR3 length equals 18 residues. A single count supports this clone. Per the original methods: Estimation of nucleated cell counts was performed using reference gene primer amplification. The assay was immunoSEQ multiplex PCR, and TCRdb's table has in-frame clones only and misses some. V and J calls plus clone size are reproduced from that table; the DNA served to infer D and trimming. The data hold roughly 75,000 clones, with more than 75% observed a single time.

Specimen: peripheral blood. This chain links TRBV11-3 with TRBJ2-3; TRBD2 agrees at 13 bases. The TCR sequence derives from a woman between 65 and 79 years old with acute or convalescent COVID-19. This CDR3 reads CASSLDGTSGKSTDTQYF. DNA of the CDR3: TGTGCCAGCAGCTTAGATGGGACTAGCGGGAAGAGCACAGATACGCAGTATTTT.